This T cell receptor beta chain was recorded in a study of blood T cells in healthy people across ages (dated by TCRdb to between 2014 and 2017). About the study as a whole: In model experiments, template switching captured roughly one uniquely barcoded TCR beta cDNA molecule for every two T cells. To track age-related changes in TCR beta repertoire diversity, the study relied on deep sequencing normalized with unique cDNA molecular identifiers. The donors were divided into four age groups: young (average about 16 years), middle-aged (approximately 42), aged (around 67) and long-lived (around 87). Donors of different ages were randomly distributed across sequencing lanes to avoid experimental bias. For two donors (one aged 18 to 30 and one aged 80 or older), the study analyzed two additional independent replicas of 1 million unique cDNA reads from the same blood draw. Beyond this particular receptor, the publication reports: Because profiling used bulk unsorted PBMCs, naive and antigen-experienced compartments could not be compared conclusively. A strong correlation was found between observed TCR beta diversity and the percentage of naive T cells measured by flow cytometry. As age increased, observed TCR beta diversity per million T cells dropped in a roughly linear way, and a significant reduction was already evident by age roughly 40. Because donor CMV infection status was unknown, age-related changes in expanded clonotypes were potentially confounded. Compared with the aged group, the long-lived group had more naive CD4+ T cells, fewer expanded clones and increased TCR diversity, suggesting age selection. Estimates of total diversity based on one million sequenced T cells were considered lower bounds and underestimates.

The approximately 39 donors, aged 6 to 90 years, were systemically healthy Caucasian individuals from Russia. Ten milliliters of peripheral blood were drawn from each donor into EDTA-treated Vacutainer tubes. Ficoll-Paque density-gradient centrifugation was used to isolate PBMCs, with at least 6 million per sample. Total RNA, at least 5 micrograms per sample, was extracted from PBMCs with Trizol reagent. For every donor, an aliquot of PBMCs went through flow cytometry to measure the percentages of naive CD45RAhigh/CD27high T cells. As for this clonotype: Its antigen has not been determined. Qualities for individual bases were not recorded, and no much larger clone is one base off.

V and J lose 3 bases and 5 bases, and a span of 13 bases separates them. The germline V gene supplies CDR1 SGHTA and CDR2 FQGTGA. The CDR3 has 14 amino acids, counting the end cysteine and phenylalanine. Solely the CDR3 DNA is kept, with 42 bases framed from the first base. The protocol used for the library was 5' RACE. Instrument on record: Illumina HiSeq 2500. A second PCR of roughly 7 to 12 cycles was run with a J-beta primer mix and a sample-barcoded 5' primer. A unique molecular identifier was introduced onto each TCR beta cDNA molecule by a template-switch 5' adaptor carrying 12 random nucleotides. At least 3 million CDR3-containing paired-end reads were obtained from each sample. First-strand cDNA was synthesized from all RNA with the Mint cDNA synthesis kit, primed by a TRBC-specific oligonucleotide. All cDNA was treated with uracil-DNA glycosylase and then went through a first 18-cycle PCR with the universal primers M1SS and BC2_uni_R. On the authors' methods: Each sample was normalized by randomly selecting 1 million high-quality reads, each carrying a distinct molecular identifier. Instead of being binned into consensus sequences, reads that shared molecular identifiers were thrown out. MiTCR, run with a Q25 quality threshold and the strictest error-elimination algorithm, handled CDR3 identification, clonotype clustering and error correction. A nonparametric unseen species model using Euler transformation provided a lower-bound estimate of total TCR beta diversity. TCRdb trimmed public reads at Q25 via fastp, called clones via MiXCR and kept in-frame beta chains. Each CDR3 protein appears once, grouped with its most common genes and DNA. TCRdb's processing, not the authors' own work, is the source of the V and J calls. This sample has about 640,000 distinct CDR3 sequences in its table, and 25% to 35% of those were observed once. Around 16% of the sample is in the top ten clones.

The rearrangement combines TRBV7-3 with TRBJ2-5, with no confidently assigned D gene. The specimen sequenced was blood. The origin of this receptor is a woman of 80 years or more in good health. The nucleotide sequence reads as follows: TGTGCCAGCAGCTTGGGGTCGCTCCCGGAGACCCAGTACTTC. This gives the protein CASSLGSLPETQYF.